What follows describes a single TCR beta chain. The antigen it binds to is not known. Base-call qualities are not available, and no considerably larger clone is one nucleotide away. Patients with autoimmune disease history or receiving systemic immunosuppression were excluded from the trial. Peripheral blood for TCR sequencing was collected from all dose cohorts at baseline, on cycle 4 day 1, and on cycle 7 day 1. Samples came from an open-label, multicenter, first-in-human phase I dose-escalation trial of ivuxolimab. The trial enrolled adults with locally advanced or metastatic head and neck squamous cell, hepatocellular, melanoma or renal cell carcinoma. Before TCR sequencing, CD4+ T cells and CD8+ T cells were sorted from peripheral blood as separate populations. Relative to germline, V is missing 6 bases and J is missing 6 bases, with 10 bases of the junction outside any gene match. Including the terminal cysteine and phenylalanine, the CDR3 comprises 15 residues. Only the CDR3 portion is preserved as DNA: 45 bases, with reading frame beginning at the first base. Reading the germline V gene (reference sequence) gives CDR1 LNHDA and CDR2 SQIVND.

Genomic DNA was isolated from the sorted cells so that the TCRbeta CDR3 region could be sequenced. The immunoSEQ Assay was used to sequence the TCRbeta CDR3 regions. Entries here come from immuneACCESS through TCRdb and include only in-frame sequences with V and J called. Some clones fail to appear in such tables; in the studies checked, an unresolved V gene covers under half of the shortfall, and the cause of the remainder is unknown. This sample lists about 61,000 clones; 70% to 90% were detected once. 1.9% of the sample lies in the top ten. This specimen comes from a study of OX40 agonist ivuxolimab in advanced cancers. Background on the whole study: The costimulatory receptor OX40 (CD134) was targeted by ivuxolimab, a fully human IgG2 agonistic monoclonal antibody. Intravenous ivuxolimab was administered to patients every 2 weeks at six dose levels: 0.01, 0.1, 0.3, 1.5, 3 and 10 mg/kg. Of the approximately 50 dose-escalation patients, hepatocellular carcinoma was present in 19, melanoma in roughly 15, renal cell carcinoma in 9 and head and neck cancer in 9. A male proportion of 75% to 85% and a mean age of approximately 58 years, ranging from 23 to 79, were recorded for the dose-escalation cohort. Prior anti-PD-1, anti-PD-L1 or anti-CTLA-4 therapy was permitted, and checkpoint inhibitors had been received by 30% to 40% of dose-escalation patients. Three dose-escalation patients achieved partial responses, one with hepatocellular carcinoma and two with cutaneous melanoma. The purpose of peripheral TCRbeta sequencing was to test whether ivuxolimab changed TCR sequence diversity and led to clonal T-cell expansion. The paper covers the monotherapy dose-escalation part of the phase I ivuxolimab trial, which included N = 52 patients.

Beyond this particular receptor, the publication reports: The antigen specificity of the peripheral T cells that underwent clonal expansion was not determined. In the 0.1-3.0 mg/kg groups, partial responders had among the lowest normalized peripheral clonal expansion, particularly in CD8+ T cells. On average, CD8+ T cells showed more expanded clones than CD4+ T cells after ivuxolimab. Low levels of normalized T-cell clonal expansion were also seen in some patients who did not respond. At doses from 0.1 to 3.0 mg/kg, clonal expansion was seen in both CD4+ and CD8+ blood T cells between baseline and week 6.

Recombination connected TRBV19 to TRBJ1-4; 7 bases in between match TRBD1. The sequenced sample was CD4+ or CD8+ T cells sorted from blood, obtained in a trial of the OX40 agonist ivuxolimab. This TCR derives from an adult with an advanced solid tumor such as melanoma, head and neck, liver or kidney cancer. The DNA is as follows: TGTGCCAGTAGCCCTGTCCGGACAGGCGATGAAAAACTGTTTTTT. Translated, this gives CASSPVRTGDEKLFF.